The 13 T cell receptor beta chains listed next were all sequenced from one sample in a study of early T cells in non-severe SARS-CoV-2 infection. TCRdb re-derived calls from the 5' RACE reads in MiXCR, one entry per CDR3 protein. The sample lists about 62,000 distinct CDR3 sequences, almost 9.5% occurring once. Sequencing was done on a sample of whole blood. The receptor source for this set is an adult who was a healthcare worker with PCR-confirmed SARS-CoV-2 infection or an uninfected control (not recorded which).

The sample holds a few counts of this clonotype. The V gene is TRBV29-1, the J gene TRBJ1-5; no clear D gene. V was cut by 6 bases and J by 1 base, with 10 bases left in between. Germline V lookup: CDR1 SQVTM, CDR2 ANQGSEA. This CDR3 is 13 amino acids long. CDR3 sequence reads: CSVGPGSNQPQHF. For the CDR3, the DNA is TGCAGCGTCGGCCCAGGAAGCAATCAGCCCCAGCATTTT.

This clonotype has just a few counts. The chain employs TRBV5-1 and TRBJ2-3, with TRBD2 matching over 7 bases. V shed 4 bases and J 7 bases; nucleotides not matched to a gene: 6. Germline CDR1 reads SGHRS; CDR2 reads YFSETQ. The CDR3 has 13 residues. In DNA, the CDR3 is TGCGCCAGCAGCACCAGCGGGGAATATACGCAGTATTTT. Amino acids: CASSTSGEYTQYF. The complete variable domain, with remaining parts taken from reference TRBV5-1 and TRBJ2-3, reads KAGVTQTPRYLIKTRGQQVTLSCSPISGHRSVSWYQQTPGQGLQFLFEYFSETQRNKGNFPGRFSGRQFSNSRSEMNVSTLELGDSALYLCASSTSGEYTQYFGPGTRLTVL.

The chain links TRBV4-1 to TRBJ2-3; D gene unclear. Germline loops: CDR1 MGHRA, CDR2 YSYEKL. There are 15 residues in the CDR3. V lost 4 bases and J 2 bases, leaving 13 bases between the germline ends. CDR3 sequence reads: CASSRGPSLTDTQYF. In nucleotides, the CDR3 is TGCGCCAGCAGCCGAGGACCTAGTCTCACAGATACGCAGTATTTT.

This clonotype appeared many times. This chain links TRBV10-2 with TRBJ2-7, with 12 bases that match TRBD1. Losses at the gene ends were 2 bases for V and 5 bases for J; bases not matched to a gene: 4. There are 15 residues in the CDR3. Looked up from germline, CDR1 is WSHSY and CDR2 is SAAADI. CDR3 sequence: CASSEPGTGGHEQYV. CDR3 DNA: TGCGCCAGCAGTGAGCCGGGGACAGGGGGCCACGAGCAGTACGTC.

In this sample, this clonotype turned up many times. This rearrangement joins TRBV5-1 to TRBJ1-1; 7 nucleotides align to TRBD1. The ends lost 4 bases at V and 4 bases at J; junction bases unmatched: 7. The CDR3 has 14 amino acids. The germline CDR1 and CDR2 sequences are SGHRS and YFSETQ. The CDR3 loop reads CASSATGAVTEAFF. CDR3 sequence (DNA): TGCGCCAGCAGCGCCACAGGGGCGGTCACTGAAGCTTTCTTT.

This clonotype has ten or more counts. The gene calls are TRBV29-1 and TRBJ2-3; D might be TRBD1 (5 bases). The CDR3 runs 11 residues. Germline V CDR1 and CDR2: SQVTM, ANQGSEA. In DNA, the CDR3 is TGCACCCTTCTTAAGGGGGATACGCAGTATTTT. Its protein product is CTLLKGDTQYF.

The chain has TRBV2 and TRBJ2-1; possibly TRBD1 or TRBD2 for D (5 bases each). The ends were cut back, 6 bases at V and 9 bases at J, with 18 bases in the middle. This CDR3 spans 14 amino acids. Germline CDR1 and CDR2: SNHLY and FYNNEI. CDR3 in amino acids: CASSPLRGVGEQFF. CDR3 in DNA: TGTGCCAGCAGCCCTCTCCGAGGGGTAGGTGAGCAGTTCTTC.

The chain joins TRBV20-1 to TRBJ1-1; D is uncertain. V was trimmed by 1 base and J by 1 base, leaving 10 bases between them. This CDR3 comprises 14 residues. Germline CDR1 is DFQATT and CDR2 is SNEGSKA (reference sequence). CDR3 bases: TGCAGTGCTAGAGCCCCTGCCGGGAACACTGAAGCTTTCTTT. Encoded protein: CSARAPAGNTEAFF.

The sample holds a few counts of this clonotype. The rearrangement uses TRBV3-1 and TRBJ2-5, with TRBD2 matching over 9 bases. Germline trimming cut 3 bases from V and 2 bases from J; bases unmatched to any gene: 7. CDR1 and CDR2 from the germline V gene are LGHDT and YNNKEL (reference sequence). This CDR3 region has 16 residues. CDR3 loop: CASSHGSGGLQETQYF. The DNA for the CDR3 is TGTGCCAGCAGCCATGGTAGCGGGGGTCTACAAGAGACCCAGTACTTC.

The chain is built from TRBV29-1 and TRBJ2-3; tentatively, D is TRBD1 (6 bases). The germline V and J ends were trimmed by 7 bases and 4 bases, with 18 bases remaining between them. Germline V CDR1 and CDR2: SQVTM, ANQGSEA. This CDR3 comprises 14 residues. The CDR3 region is CSAEEPGHADTQYF. The DNA of the CDR3 is TGCAGCGCCGAAGAACCGGGACATGCAGATACGCAGTATTTT.

The table lists this clonotype with a few counts. The chain is built from TRBV18 and TRBJ2-7; no reliable D call. V lost 5 bases and J 0 bases, leaving 11 bases between the germline ends. This CDR3 has 14 residues. Germline V gene data show CDR1 as KGHSH and CDR2 as LQKENI. The CDR3 DNA reads TGTGCCAGCTCAGCCGGACGGTACTCCTACGAGCAGTACGTC. This encodes CASSAGRYSYEQYV.

The chain combines TRBV4-1 with TRBJ2-2, with 8 nucleotides matching TRBD1. Germline V CDR1 and CDR2: MGHRA, YSYEKL. This CDR3 has 20 residues. V gave up 3 bases and J gave up 1 base; unmatched junction bases: 16. The CDR3, as DNA: TGCGCCAGCAGCCACATCCGGGACAGGATTATTAGAGGGAACACCGGGGAGCTGTTTTTT. It is translated as CASSHIRDRIIRGNTGELFF.

This chain links TRBV10-3 with TRBJ1-1; 10 bases are shared with TRBD1. The CDR3 totals 14 residues. Trimming at V came to 5 bases and at J to 2 bases, leaving 2 bases not matched to a gene. The germline V gene encodes CDR1 ENHRY and CDR2 SYGVKD. CDR3 amino acids: CAISRTGGNTEAFF. The CDR3 nucleotides are TGTGCCATCAGTCGGACAGGGGGAAACACTGAAGCTTTCTTT.